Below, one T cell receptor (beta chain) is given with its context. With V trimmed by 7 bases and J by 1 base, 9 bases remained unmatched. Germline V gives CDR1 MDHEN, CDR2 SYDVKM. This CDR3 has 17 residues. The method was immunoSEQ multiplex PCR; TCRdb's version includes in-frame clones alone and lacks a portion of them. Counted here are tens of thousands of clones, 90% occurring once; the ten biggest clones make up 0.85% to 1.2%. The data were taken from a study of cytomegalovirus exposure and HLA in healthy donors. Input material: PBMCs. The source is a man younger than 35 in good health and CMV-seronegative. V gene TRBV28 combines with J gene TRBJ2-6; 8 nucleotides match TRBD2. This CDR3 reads CASTGGAVGSGANVLTF. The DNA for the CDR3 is TGTGCCAGCACGGGGGGGGCGGTAGGATCTGGGGCCAACGTCCTGACTTTC.